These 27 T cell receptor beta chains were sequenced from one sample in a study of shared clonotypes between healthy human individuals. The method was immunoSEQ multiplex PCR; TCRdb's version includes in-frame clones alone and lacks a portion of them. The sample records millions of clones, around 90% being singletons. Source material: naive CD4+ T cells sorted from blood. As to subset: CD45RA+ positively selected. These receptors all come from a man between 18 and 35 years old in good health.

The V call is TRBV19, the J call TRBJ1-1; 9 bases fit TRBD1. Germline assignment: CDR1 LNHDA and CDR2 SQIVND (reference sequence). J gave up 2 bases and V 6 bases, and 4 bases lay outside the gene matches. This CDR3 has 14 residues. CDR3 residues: CASRVQGANTEAFF. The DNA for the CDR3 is TGTGCCAGTAGGGTACAGGGGGCCAACACTGAAGCTTTCTTT.

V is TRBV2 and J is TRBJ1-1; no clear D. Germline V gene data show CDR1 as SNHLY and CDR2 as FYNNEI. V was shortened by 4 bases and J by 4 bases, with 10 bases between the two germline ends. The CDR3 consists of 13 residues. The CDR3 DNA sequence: TGTGCCAGCAGTGTACAGTACAGCACTGAAGCTTTCTTT. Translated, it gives CASSVQYSTEAFF.

CDR3 loop: CASSRLETQYF. CDR3 bases: TGTGCCAGCAGCAGGTTAGAGACCCAGTACTTC. The chain has TRBV5-6 and TRBJ2-5; the D is unclear. V lost 4 bases to trimming and J lost 4 bases, with 5 bases between them. CDR1 and CDR2 (germline): SGHDT, YYEEEE. The CDR3 runs to 11 residues.

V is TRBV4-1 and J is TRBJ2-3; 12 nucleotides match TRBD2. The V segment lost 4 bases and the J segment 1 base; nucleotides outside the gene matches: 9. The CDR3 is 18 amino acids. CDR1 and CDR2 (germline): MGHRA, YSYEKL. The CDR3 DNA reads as TGCGCCAGCAGCCTGGCTAGCGGGGGGGCCTCCGGCACAGATACGCAGTATTTT. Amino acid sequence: CASSLASGGASGTDTQYF.

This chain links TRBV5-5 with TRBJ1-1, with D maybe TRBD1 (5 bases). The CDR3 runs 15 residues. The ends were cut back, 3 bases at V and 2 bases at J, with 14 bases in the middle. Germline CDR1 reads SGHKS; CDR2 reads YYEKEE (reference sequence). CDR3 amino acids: CASSSKGVLNTEAFF. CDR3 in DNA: TGTGCCAGCAGCTCAAAAGGGGTCTTAAACACTGAAGCTTTCTTT.

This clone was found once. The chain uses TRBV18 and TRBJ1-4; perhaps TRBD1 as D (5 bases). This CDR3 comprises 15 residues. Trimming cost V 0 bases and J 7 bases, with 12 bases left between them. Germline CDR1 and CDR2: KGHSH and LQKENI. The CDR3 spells CASSPPGLRIEKLFF. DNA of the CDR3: TGTGCCAGCTCACCACCGGGACTCCGGATTGAAAAACTGTTTTTT.

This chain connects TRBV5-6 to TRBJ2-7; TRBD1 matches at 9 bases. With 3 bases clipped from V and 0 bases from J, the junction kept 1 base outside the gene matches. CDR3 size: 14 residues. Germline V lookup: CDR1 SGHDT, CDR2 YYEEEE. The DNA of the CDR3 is TGTGCCAGCAGCTGGGGACAGGGCTCCTACGAGCAGTACTTC. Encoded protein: CASSWGQGSYEQYF.

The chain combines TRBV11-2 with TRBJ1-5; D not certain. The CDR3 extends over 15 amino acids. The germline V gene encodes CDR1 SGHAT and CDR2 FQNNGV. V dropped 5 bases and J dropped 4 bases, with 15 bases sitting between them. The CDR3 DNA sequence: TGTGCCAGCAGCCTCCAGTCAGGTGGTAATCAGCCCCAGCATTTT. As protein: CASSLQSGGNQPQHF.

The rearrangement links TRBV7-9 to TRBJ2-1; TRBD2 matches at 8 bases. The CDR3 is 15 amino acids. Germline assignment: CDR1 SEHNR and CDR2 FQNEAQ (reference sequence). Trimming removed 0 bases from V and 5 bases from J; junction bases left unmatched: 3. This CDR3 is CASSLASGIDNEQFF. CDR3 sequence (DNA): TGTGCCAGCAGCTTAGCTAGCGGGATAGACAATGAGCAGTTCTTC.

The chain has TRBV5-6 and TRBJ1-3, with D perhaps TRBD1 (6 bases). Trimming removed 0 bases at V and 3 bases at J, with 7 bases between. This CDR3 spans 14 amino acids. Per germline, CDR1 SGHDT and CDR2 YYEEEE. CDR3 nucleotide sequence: TGTGCCAGCAGCTTGGTCAGGGGTGGAAACACCATATATTTT. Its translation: CASSLVRGGNTIYF.

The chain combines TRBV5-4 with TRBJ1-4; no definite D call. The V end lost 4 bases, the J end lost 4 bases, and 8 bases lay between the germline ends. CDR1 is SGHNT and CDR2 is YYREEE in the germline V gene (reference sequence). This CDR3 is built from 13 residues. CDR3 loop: CASSPELNEKLFF. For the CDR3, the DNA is TGTGCCAGCAGCCCAGAGCTTAATGAAAAACTGTTTTTT.

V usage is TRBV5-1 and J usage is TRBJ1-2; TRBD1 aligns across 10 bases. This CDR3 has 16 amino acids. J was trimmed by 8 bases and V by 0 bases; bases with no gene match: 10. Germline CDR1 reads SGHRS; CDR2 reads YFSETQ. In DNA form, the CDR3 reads TGCGCCAGCAGCTTGGAGCCGGTCTTGACAGGGGGCGGCTACACCTTC. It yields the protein CASSLEPVLTGGGYTF. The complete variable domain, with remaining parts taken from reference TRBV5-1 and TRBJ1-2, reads KAGVTQTPRYLIKTRGQQVTLSCSPISGHRSVSWYQQTPGQGLQFLFEYFSETQRNKGNFPGRFSGRQFSNSRSEMNVSTLELGDSALYLCASSLEPVLTGGGYTFGSGTRLTVV.

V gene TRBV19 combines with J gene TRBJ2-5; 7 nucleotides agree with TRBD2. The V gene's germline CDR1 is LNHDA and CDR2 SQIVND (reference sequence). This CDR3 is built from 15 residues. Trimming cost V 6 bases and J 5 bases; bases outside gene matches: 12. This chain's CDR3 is CASSKRGLRAETQYF. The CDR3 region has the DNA TGTGCCAGTAGCAAGCGGGGACTGAGAGCGGAGACCCAGTACTTC.

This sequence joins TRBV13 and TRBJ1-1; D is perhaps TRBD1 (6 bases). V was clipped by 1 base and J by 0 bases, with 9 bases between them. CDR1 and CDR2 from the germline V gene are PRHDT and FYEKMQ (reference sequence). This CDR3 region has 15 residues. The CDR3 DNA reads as TGTGCCAGCAGCTTAGCAGGACAGCTGAACACTGAAGCTTTCTTT. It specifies CASSLAGQLNTEAFF.

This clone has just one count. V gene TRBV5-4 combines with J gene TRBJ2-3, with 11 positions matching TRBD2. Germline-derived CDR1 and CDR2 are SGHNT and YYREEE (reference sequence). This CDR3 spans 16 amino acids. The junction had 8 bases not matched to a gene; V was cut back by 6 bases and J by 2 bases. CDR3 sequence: CASTVGLAGPTDTQYF. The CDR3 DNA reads TGTGCCAGCACCGTTGGACTAGCGGGCCCCACAGATACGCAGTATTTT.

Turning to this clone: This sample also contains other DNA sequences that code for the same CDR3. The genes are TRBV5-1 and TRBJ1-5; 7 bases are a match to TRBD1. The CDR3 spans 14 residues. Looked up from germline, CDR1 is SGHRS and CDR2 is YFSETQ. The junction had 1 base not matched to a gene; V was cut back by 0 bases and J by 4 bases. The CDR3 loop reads CASSLEGANQPQHF. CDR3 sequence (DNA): TGCGCCAGCAGCTTGGAGGGGGCAAATCAGCCCCAGCATTTT.

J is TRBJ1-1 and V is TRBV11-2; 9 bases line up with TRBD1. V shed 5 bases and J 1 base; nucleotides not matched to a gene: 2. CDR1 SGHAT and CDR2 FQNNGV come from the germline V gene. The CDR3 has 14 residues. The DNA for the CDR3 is TGTGCCAGCAGCGGGGGACAGGGGAACACTGAAGCTTTCTTT. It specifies CASSGGQGNTEAFF.

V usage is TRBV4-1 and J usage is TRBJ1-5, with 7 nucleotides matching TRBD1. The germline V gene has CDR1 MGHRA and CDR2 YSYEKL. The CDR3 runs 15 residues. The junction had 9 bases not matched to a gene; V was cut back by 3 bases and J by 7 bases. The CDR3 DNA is TGCGCCAGCAGCCATGCCCCGACAGGGCGACAGCCCCAGCATTTT. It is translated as CASSHAPTGRQPQHF.

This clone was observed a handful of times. This chain's CDR3 is CASRVLAGDYEQYF. The CDR3 coding sequence is TGTGCCAGCAGGGTACTAGCGGGAGACTACGAGCAGTACTTC. The chain carries TRBV27 and TRBJ2-7; 11 positions agree with TRBD2. The J segment lost 3 bases and the V segment lost 6 bases, leaving 4 bases of the junction unmatched. CDR3 length: 14 amino acids. Germline-derived CDR1 and CDR2 are MNHEY and SMNVEV (reference sequence).

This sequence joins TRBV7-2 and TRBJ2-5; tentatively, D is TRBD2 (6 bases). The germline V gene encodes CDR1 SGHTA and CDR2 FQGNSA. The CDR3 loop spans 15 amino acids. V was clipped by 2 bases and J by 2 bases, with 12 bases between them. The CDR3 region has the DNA TGTGCCAGCAGCTTATTCGGGAGTGAACAAGAGACCCAGTACTTC. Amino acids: CASSLFGSEQETQYF.

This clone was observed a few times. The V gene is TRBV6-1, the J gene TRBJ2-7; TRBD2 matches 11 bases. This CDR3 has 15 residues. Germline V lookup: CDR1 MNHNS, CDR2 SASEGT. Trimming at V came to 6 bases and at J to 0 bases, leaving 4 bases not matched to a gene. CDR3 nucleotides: TGTGCCAGCAGCGCCGGACTAGCGGGCTCCTACGAGCAGTACTTC. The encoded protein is CASSAGLAGSYEQYF.

The chain's CDR3 is CASSLDGYTF. The DNA for the CDR3 is TGTGCCAGCAGTTTGGATGGCTACACCTTC. This chain connects TRBV6-6 to TRBJ1-2; D not resolved. Between the trimmed V and J ends, which lost 4 bases and 6 bases, there was a span of 3 bases. The germline V gene has CDR1 MNHNY and CDR2 SVGAGI (reference sequence). This CDR3 region has 10 residues.

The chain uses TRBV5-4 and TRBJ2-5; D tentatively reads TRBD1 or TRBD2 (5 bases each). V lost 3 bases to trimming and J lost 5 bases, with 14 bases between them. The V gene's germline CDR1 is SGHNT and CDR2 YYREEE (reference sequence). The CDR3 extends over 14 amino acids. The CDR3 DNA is TGTGCCAGCAGCTGGGACCGCGGCGGGGAGACCCAGTACTTC. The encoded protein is CASSWDRGGETQYF.

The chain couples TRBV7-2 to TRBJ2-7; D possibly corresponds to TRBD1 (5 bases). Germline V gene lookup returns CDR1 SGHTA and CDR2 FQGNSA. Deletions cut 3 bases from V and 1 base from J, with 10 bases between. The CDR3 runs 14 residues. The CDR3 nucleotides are TGTGCCAGCAGCTTTCTCACAGGATCCTACGAGCAGTACTTC. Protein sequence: CASSFLTGSYEQYF.

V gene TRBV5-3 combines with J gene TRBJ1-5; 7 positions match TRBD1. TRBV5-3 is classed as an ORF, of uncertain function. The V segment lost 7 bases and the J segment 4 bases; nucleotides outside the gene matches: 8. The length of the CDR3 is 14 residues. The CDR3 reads CARETGTENQPQHF. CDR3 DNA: TGTGCCAGAGAAACCGGGACAGAAAATCAGCCCCAGCATTTT.

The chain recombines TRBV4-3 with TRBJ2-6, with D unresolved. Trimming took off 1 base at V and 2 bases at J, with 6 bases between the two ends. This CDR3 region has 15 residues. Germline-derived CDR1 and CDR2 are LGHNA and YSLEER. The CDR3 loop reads CASSQGQPGANVLTF. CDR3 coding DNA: TGCGCCAGCAGCCAAGGGCAGCCTGGGGCCAACGTCCTGACTTTC.

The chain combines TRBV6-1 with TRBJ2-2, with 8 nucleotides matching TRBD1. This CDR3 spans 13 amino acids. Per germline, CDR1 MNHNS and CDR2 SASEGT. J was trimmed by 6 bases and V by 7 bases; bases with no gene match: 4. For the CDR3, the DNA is TGTGCCAGCATCGGCAGGGGGCCCGGGGAGCTGTTTTTT. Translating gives CASIGRGPGELFF.